What follows are 24 T cell receptor beta chains derived from one specimen sequenced in a study of human T cells and chemical hapten exposure. TCRdb re-analysed the RACE reads in MiXCR, keeping a single row per CDR3 protein. The data hold approximately 90,000 distinct CDR3 sequences, with 8.5% to 9% observed a single time. The time point was: healthy volunteer bleed at 2 weeks. The authors' total RNA extraction used unfractionated whole blood. Input material: whole blood. The source is a female donor in good health. Some clones in this sample may be carry-over from other donors' samples.

This clonotype was picked up a small number of times. The CDR3 DNA sequence: TGTGCCAGCAGTACCCTAGGTGATGGCACAGATACGCAGTATTTT. Its protein is CASSTLGDGTDTQYF. The chain links TRBV7-2 to TRBJ2-3, with D hard to call. The CDR3 loop spans 15 amino acids. Germline V gene lookup returns CDR1 SGHTA and CDR2 FQGNSA. Trimming shortened V by 6 bases and J by 1 base, and 14 bases separated the two germline ends. The whole variable domain, filled in from reference TRBV7-2 and TRBJ2-3, reads GAGVSQSPSNKVTEKGKDVELRCDPISGHTALYWYRQSLGQGLEFLIYFQGNSAPDKSGLPSDRFSAERTGGSVSTLTIQRTQQEDSAVYLCASSTLGDGTDTQYFGPGTRLTVL.

This clonotype was detected a few times. The rearrangement uses TRBV20-1 and TRBJ1-4; no clear D. Trimming shortened V by 1 base and J by 8 bases, and 11 bases separated the two germline ends. The CDR3 extends over 13 amino acids. Germline CDR1 and CDR2: DFQATT and SNEGSKA (reference sequence). The CDR3, as DNA: TGCAGTGCTAGAGTCCTTAGGCGGGAAAAACTGTTTTTT. This translates into CSARVLRREKLFF.

This clonotype was detected a few times. The chain has TRBV10-1 and TRBJ2-2; perhaps TRBD2 as D (7 bases). The V and J ends lost 6 bases and 3 bases respectively, with 11 bases between them. The CDR3 spans 14 residues. Germline V CDR1 and CDR2: WNHNN, SYGVQD (reference sequence). For the CDR3, the DNA is TGCGCCAGCAGCCAGGGGAGGGACACCGGGGAGCTGTTTTTT. Its translation is CASSQGRDTGELFF.

The V and J genes are TRBV6-5 and TRBJ2-1; no definite D call. This CDR3 contains 13 residues. The germline CDR1 and CDR2 sequences are MNHEY and SVGAGI. V was clipped by 2 bases and J by 5 bases, with 7 bases between them. The CDR3 spells CASSYLPNNEQFF. The CDR3 DNA is TGTGCCAGCAGTTACCTACCCAACAATGAGCAGTTCTTC.

This clonotype was counted at least ten times. This rearrangement joins TRBV6-2 or TRBV6-3 to TRBJ2-7; 8 nucleotides agree with TRBD1. V lost 4 bases and J lost 1; bases outside the gene matches: 9. The CDR3 has 16 amino acids. Germline V lookup: CDR1 MNHEY, CDR2 SVGEGT. The CDR3 loop is CASSLTGGGGSYEQYF. The CDR3 bases are TGTGCCAGCAGTTTAACAGGGGGAGGAGGTTCCTACGAGCAGTACTTC.

The rearrangement joins TRBV29-1 to TRBJ2-7; TRBD1 aligns across 9 bases. The V and J ends lost 4 bases and 5 bases, in that order; junction bases with no gene match: 9. The CDR3 runs 14 residues. Looked up from germline, CDR1 is SQVTM and CDR2 is ANQGSEA. This CDR3 reads CSVGAGTGKHEQYF. The CDR3 DNA is TGCAGCGTTGGAGCCGGGACAGGGAAACACGAGCAGTACTTC.

The chain uses TRBV2 and TRBJ2-1, with 10 bases identical to TRBD2. The CDR3 has 14 residues. V was clipped by 7 bases and J by 7 bases; unmatched bases: 7. Germline V gives CDR1 SNHLY, CDR2 FYNNEI. For the CDR3, the DNA is TGTGCCAGCAAAACTAGCGGGATTTGGAATGAGCAGTTCTTC. Protein: CASKTSGIWNEQFF.

This chain joins TRBV5-1 and TRBJ1-1; 7 nucleotides match TRBD1. Germline CDR1 reads SGHRS; CDR2 reads YFSETQ. Trimming removed 5 bases from V and 0 bases from J; junction bases left unmatched: 4. The CDR3 is 14 amino acids. CDR3: CASSRGQVNTEAFF. In nucleotides, the CDR3 is TGCGCCAGCAGTAGAGGACAGGTGAACACTGAAGCTTTCTTT.

This clonotype has ten or more counts. The chain joins TRBV20-1 to TRBJ2-7; TRBD1 aligns across 8 bases. Trimming removed 6 bases from V and 3 bases from J; junction bases left unmatched: 4. The CDR3 is 12 amino acids. Germline V gives CDR1 DFQATT, CDR2 SNEGSKA (reference sequence). The CDR3: CSAPDRDYEQYF. CDR3 in DNA: TGCAGTGCCCCGGACAGGGACTACGAGCAGTACTTC.

The V and J genes are TRBV6-1 and TRBJ2-7, with D perhaps TRBD2 (5 bases). Germline assignment: CDR1 MNHNS and CDR2 SASEGT. This CDR3 has 13 amino acids. V lost 1 base and J lost 6, with 10 bases in between. The CDR3 protein is CASSEVEGSEQYF. The CDR3 nucleotides read TGTGCCAGCAGTGAAGTTGAGGGATCCGAGCAGTACTTC.

This clonotype was seen ten or more times. The chain joins TRBV28 to TRBJ1-2; D remains unclear. CDR1 MDHEN and CDR2 SYDVKM come from the germline V gene. The CDR3 length is 14 residues. Deletions cut 7 bases from V and 2 bases from J, with 14 bases between. In DNA, the CDR3 is TGTGCCAGCATCTTAAGCGTTGGAAACTATGGCTACACCTTC. It is translated as CASILSVGNYGYTF.

This clonotype was seen a few times. The J gene is TRBJ2-3, the V gene TRBV28; unclear D gene. CDR3 length equals 13 residues. The germline V and J ends were trimmed by 8 bases and 2 bases, with 11 bases remaining between them. The germline V gene encodes CDR1 MDHEN and CDR2 SYDVKM. The CDR3 DNA sequence: TGTGCCAGCCTTGCTAAATACACAGATACGCAGTATTTT. Its translation: CASLAKYTDTQYF. The full variable domain, its missing parts supplied by reference TRBV28 and TRBJ2-3, is DVKVTQSSRYLVKRTGEKVFLECVQDMDHENMFWYRQDPGLGLRLIYFSYDVKMKEKGDIPEGYSVSREKKERFSLILESASTNQTSMYLCASLAKYTDTQYFGPGTRLTVL.

Regarding this clonotype: This sequence may be a read error, since a much larger clone differs from it by one base. V and J are TRBV28 and TRBJ1-5; possibly TRBD1 for D (6 bases). Germline CDR1 and CDR2: MDHEN and SYDVKM. The CDR3 has 15 amino acids. CDR3 sequence reads: CASNPSGVGTQPQNF. The CDR3 nucleotides read TGTGCCAGCAATCCTTCAGGGGTCGGAACTCAGCCCCAGAATTTT.

This clonotype showed up many times. The chain has TRBV20-1 and TRBJ1-1, with unresolved D. The germline CDR1 and CDR2 sequences are DFQATT and SNEGSKA (reference sequence). V lost 1 base and J lost 4, with 4 bases in between. The CDR3 runs 11 residues. CDR3 loop: CSARGSTEAFF. The CDR3 DNA reads as TGCAGTGCTAGAGGGTCCACTGAAGCTTTCTTT.

In this sample, this clonotype turned up a few times. The V and J genes are TRBV2 and TRBJ1-1, with 9 bases aligning to TRBD1. Germline CDR1 and CDR2: SNHLY and FYNNEI. Unmatched junction bases numbered 7, after V lost 7 bases and J lost 1 base. The CDR3 covers 15 residues. Here the CDR3 DNA reads TGTGCCAGCACTGCACAGGGGGCGCAGAACACTGAAGCTTTCTTT. Translated, it gives CASTAQGAQNTEAFF.

The CDR3 is CASRFSAGYTF. Written as DNA, the CDR3 is TGTGCCAGCCGTTTCTCGGCGGGCTACACCTTC. The chain carries TRBV2 and TRBJ1-2, with D unclear. The CDR3 is made up of 11 amino acids. The germline CDR1 and CDR2 sequences are SNHLY and FYNNEI. Trimming removed 8 bases from V and 8 bases from J, with 12 bases in between.

This clonotype was seen more than once but under ten times. The gene calls are TRBV3-1 and TRBJ2-7; D not certain. The V gene's germline CDR1 is LGHDT and CDR2 YNNKEL (reference sequence). CDR3 length: 14 amino acids. V lost 4 bases and J 2 bases, leaving 12 bases between the germline ends. The CDR3 region has the DNA TGTGCCAGCAGCCGGATGGGGAATACCTACGAGCAGTACTTC. Its translation is CASSRMGNTYEQYF.

This clonotype was counted between two and nine times. This chain connects TRBV5-1 to TRBJ2-7; 9 bases map to TRBD1. Germline lookup yields CDR1 SGHRS and CDR2 YFSETQ. Unmatched junction bases numbered 11, after V lost 3 bases and J lost 4 bases. This CDR3 region has 16 residues. The DNA of the CDR3 is TGCGCCAGCAGCTCTACCGGGACAGGGAATCCATACGAGCAGTACTTC. Its translation is CASSSTGTGNPYEQYF.

This clonotype was seen at least ten times. The CDR3, as DNA: TGTGCCAGCAGCTTAAGGGGGGGGCCAAGCACAGATACGCAGTATTTT. As protein: CASSLRGGPSTDTQYF. The chain is built from TRBV7-8 and TRBJ2-3, with D maybe TRBD2 (7 bases). The V gene lost 2 bases and the J gene lost 0 bases, with 12 bases spanning the gap. The CDR3 runs to 16 residues. Germline CDR1 SGHVS, CDR2 FQNEAQ.

The V gene is TRBV29-1, the J gene TRBJ2-3, with a possible D match to TRBD2 (7 bases). This CDR3 is built from 15 residues. Per germline, CDR1 SQVTM and CDR2 ANQGSEA. Trimming cost V 7 bases and J 4 bases, with 21 bases left between them. CDR3 in amino acids: CSAGLQGRVPDTQYF. CDR3 bases: TGCAGCGCTGGCCTCCAGGGGAGGGTCCCAGATACGCAGTATTTT.

This clonotype was detected ten times or more. The CDR3 nucleotides are TGTGCCAGCTCACTCTACAATACAGTATTGGAATTACATGGCTACACCTTC. It codes for CASSLYNTVLELHGYTF. The chain is built from TRBV18 and TRBJ1-2, with D unresolved. The germline gives CDR1 KGHSH, CDR2 LQKENI. CDR3 size: 17 residues. The germline V and J ends were trimmed by 4 bases and 6 bases, with 24 bases remaining between them.

This clonotype has at least ten counts. This sequence joins TRBV12-3 or TRBV12-4 and TRBJ2-3; maybe TRBD2 (6 bases). V gave up 3 bases and J gave up 4 bases, with 8 bases separating them. The CDR3 runs to 13 residues. The DNA of the CDR3 is TGTGCCAGCAGTTTTTCGGGGGCAGATACGCAGTATTTT. Translation gives CASSFSGADTQYF.

This clonotype occurred a few times. The V gene is TRBV6-5, the J gene TRBJ1-3; a weak D match, TRBD1 (5 bases). The CDR3 totals 13 residues. Trimming removed 2 bases from V and 8 bases from J, with 10 bases in between. The germline gives CDR1 MNHEY, CDR2 SVGAGI. This CDR3 is CASSYVREDTIYF. The CDR3 bases are TGTGCCAGCAGTTACGTCAGGGAGGACACCATATATTTT.

CDR3 nucleotides: TGTGCCAGCAGCCCCACGACTAGAAATGAGCAGTTCTTC. Translated: CASSPTTRNEQFF. The chain couples TRBV7-3 to TRBJ2-1, with D possibly matching TRBD2 (6 bases). This CDR3 comprises 13 residues. Trimming pared 5 bases from V and 7 bases from J, leaving 12 bases between. Germline V gene sequence: CDR1 SGHTA, CDR2 FQGTGA. The variable domain in full, with the rest retrieved from reference TRBV7-3 and TRBJ2-1, is GAGVSQTPSNKVTEKGKYVELRCDPISGHTALYWYRQSLGQGPEFLIYFQGTGAADDSGLPNDRFFAVRPEGSVSTLKIQRTERGDSAVYLCASSPTTRNEQFFGPGTRLTVL.